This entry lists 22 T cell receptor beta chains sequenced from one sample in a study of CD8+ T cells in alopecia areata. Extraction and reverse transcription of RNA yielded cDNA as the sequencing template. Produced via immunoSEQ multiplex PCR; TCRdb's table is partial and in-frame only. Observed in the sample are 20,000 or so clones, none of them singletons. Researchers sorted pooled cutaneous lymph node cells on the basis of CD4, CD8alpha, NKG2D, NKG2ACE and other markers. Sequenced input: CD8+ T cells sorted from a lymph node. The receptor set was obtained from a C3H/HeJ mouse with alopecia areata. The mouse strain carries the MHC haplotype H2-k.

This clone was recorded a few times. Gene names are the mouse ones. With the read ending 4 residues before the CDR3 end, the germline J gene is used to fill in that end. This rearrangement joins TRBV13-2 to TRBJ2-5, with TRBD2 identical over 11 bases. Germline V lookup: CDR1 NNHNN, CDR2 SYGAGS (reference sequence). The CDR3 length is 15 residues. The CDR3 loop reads CASGEVLGGPDTQYF. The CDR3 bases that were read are TGTGCCAGCGGTGAGGTACTGGGGGGGCCAGAC.

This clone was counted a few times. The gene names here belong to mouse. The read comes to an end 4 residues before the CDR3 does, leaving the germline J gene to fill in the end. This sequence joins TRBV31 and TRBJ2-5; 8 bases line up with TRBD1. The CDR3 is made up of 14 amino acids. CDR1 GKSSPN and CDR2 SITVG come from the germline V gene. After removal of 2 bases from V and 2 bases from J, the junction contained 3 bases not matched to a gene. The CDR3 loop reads CAWSETGAQDTQYF. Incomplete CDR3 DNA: TGTGCCTGGAGTGAGACAGGGGCCCAAGAC. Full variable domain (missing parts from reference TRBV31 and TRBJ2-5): AQTIHQWPVAEIKAVGSPLSLGCTIKGKSSPNLYWYWQATGGTLQQLFYSITVGQVESVVQLNLSASRPKDDQFILSTEKLLLSHSGFYLCAWSETGAQDTQYFGPGTRLLVL.

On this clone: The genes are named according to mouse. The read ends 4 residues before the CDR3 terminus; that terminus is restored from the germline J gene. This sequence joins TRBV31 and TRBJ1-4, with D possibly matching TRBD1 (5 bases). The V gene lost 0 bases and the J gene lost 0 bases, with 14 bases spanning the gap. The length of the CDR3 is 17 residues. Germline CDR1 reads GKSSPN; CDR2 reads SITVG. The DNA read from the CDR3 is TGTGCCTGGAGTCTTAGGTACAGGACCGTTTCCAACGAA. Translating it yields CAWSLRYRTVSNE. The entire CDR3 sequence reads CAWSLRYRTVSNERLFF.

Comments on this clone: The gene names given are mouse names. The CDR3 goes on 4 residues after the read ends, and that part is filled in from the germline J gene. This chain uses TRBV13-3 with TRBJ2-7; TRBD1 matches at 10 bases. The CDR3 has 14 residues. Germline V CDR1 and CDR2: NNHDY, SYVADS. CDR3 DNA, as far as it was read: TGTGCCAGCAGTTCCCGGGACAGGGGTAAT. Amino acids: CASSSRDRGN. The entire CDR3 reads CASSSRDRGNEQYF.

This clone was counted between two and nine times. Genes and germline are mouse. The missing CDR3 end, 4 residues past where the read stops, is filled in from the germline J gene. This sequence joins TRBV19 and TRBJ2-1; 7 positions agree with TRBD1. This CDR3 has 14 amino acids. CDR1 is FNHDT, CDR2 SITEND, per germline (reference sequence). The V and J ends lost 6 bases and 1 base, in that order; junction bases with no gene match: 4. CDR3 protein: CASTGTDNYAEQFF. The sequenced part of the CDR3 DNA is TGTGCCAGCACAGGGACAGACAACTATGCT. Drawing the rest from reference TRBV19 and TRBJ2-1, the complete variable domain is GGIITQTPKFLIGQEGQKLTLKCQQNFNHDTMYWYRQDSGKGLRLIYYSITENDLQKGDLSEGYDASREKKSSFSLTVTSAQKNEMAVFLCASTGTDNYAEQFFGPGTRLTVL.

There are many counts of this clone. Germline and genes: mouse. The CDR3: CASSGGEVTEVFF. CDR3 bases read: TGTGCCAGCAGTGGAGGGGAGGTCACA. The chain uses TRBV13-1 and TRBJ1-1; the D gene is possibly TRBD1 (5 bases). The CDR3 extends 4 residues past the end of the read, so its final part is completed from the germline J gene. This CDR3 spans 13 amino acids. Deletions cut 3 bases from V and 4 bases from J, with 10 bases between. Germline V gene lookup returns CDR1 NSHNY and CDR2 SYGAGN.

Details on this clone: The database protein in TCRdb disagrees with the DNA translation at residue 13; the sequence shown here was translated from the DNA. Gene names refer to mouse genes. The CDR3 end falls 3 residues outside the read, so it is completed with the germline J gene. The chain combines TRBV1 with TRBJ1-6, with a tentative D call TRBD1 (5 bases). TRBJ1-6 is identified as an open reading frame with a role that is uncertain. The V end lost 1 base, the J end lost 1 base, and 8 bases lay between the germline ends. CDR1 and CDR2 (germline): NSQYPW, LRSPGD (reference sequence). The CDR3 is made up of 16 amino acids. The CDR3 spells CTCSAGGASYNSPLYF. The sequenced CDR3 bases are TGCACCTGCAGTGCAGGGGGCGCCTCCTATAATTCGCCC.

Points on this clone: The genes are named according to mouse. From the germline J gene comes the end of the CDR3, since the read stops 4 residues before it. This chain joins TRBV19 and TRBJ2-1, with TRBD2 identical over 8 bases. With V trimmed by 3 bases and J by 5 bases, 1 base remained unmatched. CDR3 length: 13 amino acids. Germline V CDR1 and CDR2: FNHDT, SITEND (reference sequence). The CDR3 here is CASSTTGDAEQFF. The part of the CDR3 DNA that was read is TGTGCCAGCAGTACGACTGGGGATGCT.

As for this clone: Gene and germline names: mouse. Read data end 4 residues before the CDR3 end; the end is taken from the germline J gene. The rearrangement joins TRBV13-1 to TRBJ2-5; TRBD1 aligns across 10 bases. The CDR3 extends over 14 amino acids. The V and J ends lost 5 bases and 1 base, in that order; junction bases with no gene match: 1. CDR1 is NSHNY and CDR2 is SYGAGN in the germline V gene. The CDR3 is CASRGQGDQDTQYF. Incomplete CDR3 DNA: TGTGCCAGCAGAGGACAGGGGGACCAAGAC.

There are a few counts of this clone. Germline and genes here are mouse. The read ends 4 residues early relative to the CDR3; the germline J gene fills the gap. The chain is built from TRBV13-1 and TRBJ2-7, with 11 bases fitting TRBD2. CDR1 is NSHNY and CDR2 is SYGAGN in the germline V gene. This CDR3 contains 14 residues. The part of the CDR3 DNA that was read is TGTGCCAGCAGTGATGGACTGGGGGGGTAT. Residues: CASSDGLGGY. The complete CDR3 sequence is CASSDGLGGYEQYF.

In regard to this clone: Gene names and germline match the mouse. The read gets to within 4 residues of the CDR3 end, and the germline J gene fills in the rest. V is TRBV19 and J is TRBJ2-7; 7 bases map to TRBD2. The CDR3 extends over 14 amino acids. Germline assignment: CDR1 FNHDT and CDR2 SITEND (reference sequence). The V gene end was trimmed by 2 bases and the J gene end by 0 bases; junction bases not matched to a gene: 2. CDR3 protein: CASSMVGGSYEQYF. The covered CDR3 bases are TGTGCCAGCAGTATGGTGGGGGGCTCCTAT.

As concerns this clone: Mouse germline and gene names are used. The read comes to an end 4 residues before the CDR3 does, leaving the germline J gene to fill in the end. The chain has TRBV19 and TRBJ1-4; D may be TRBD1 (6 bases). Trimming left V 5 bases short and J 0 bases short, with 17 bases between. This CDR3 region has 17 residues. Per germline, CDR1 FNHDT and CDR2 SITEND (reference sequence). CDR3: CASSLPRDKISNERLFF. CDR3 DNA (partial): TGTGCCAGCAGCCTCCCCCGGGACAAAATTTCCAACGAA.

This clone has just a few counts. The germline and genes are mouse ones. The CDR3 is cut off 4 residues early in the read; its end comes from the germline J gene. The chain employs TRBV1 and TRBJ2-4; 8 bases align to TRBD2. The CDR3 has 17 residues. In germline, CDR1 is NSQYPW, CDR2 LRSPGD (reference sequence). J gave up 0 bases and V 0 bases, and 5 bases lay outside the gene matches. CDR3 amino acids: CTCSADGGGPSQNTLYF. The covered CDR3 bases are TGCACCTGCAGTGCAGATGGGGGGGGGCCTAGTCAAAAC.

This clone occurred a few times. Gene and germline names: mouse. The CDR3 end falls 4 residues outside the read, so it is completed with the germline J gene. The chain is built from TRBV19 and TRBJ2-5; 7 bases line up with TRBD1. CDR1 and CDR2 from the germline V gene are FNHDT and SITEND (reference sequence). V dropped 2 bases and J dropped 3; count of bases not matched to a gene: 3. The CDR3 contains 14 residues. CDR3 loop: CASSIGTAQDTQYF. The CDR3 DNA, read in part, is TGTGCCAGCAGTATCGGGACAGCTCAAGAC. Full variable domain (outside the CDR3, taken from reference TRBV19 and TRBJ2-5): GGIITQTPKFLIGQEGQKLTLKCQQNFNHDTMYWYRQDSGKGLRLIYYSITENDLQKGDLSEGYDASREKKSSFSLTVTSAQKNEMAVFLCASSIGTAQDTQYFGPGTRLLVL.

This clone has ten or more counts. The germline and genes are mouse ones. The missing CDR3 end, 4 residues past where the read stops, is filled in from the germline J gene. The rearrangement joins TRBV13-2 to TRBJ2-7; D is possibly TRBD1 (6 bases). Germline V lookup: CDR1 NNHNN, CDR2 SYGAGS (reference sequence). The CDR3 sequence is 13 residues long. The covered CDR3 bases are TGTGCCAGCGGTGATAGGCAGGGGTAT. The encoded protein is CASGDRQGY. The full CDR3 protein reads CASGDRQGYEQYF.

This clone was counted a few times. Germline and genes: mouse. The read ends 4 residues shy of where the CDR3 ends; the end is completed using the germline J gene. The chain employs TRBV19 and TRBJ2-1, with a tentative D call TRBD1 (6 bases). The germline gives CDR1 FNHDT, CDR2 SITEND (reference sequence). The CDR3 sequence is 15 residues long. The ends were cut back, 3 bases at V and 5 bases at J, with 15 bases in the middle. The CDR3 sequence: CASSTLRDKNAEQFF. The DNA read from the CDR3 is TGTGCCAGCAGTACCCTCCGGGACAAAAATGCT.

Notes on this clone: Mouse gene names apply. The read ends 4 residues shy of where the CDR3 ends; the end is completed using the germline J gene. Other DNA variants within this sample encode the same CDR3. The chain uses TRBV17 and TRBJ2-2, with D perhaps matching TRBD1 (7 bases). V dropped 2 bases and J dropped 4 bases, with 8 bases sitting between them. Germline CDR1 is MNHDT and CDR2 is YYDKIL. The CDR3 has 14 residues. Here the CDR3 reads CASSRQGGTGQLYF. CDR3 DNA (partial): TGTGCTAGCAGTAGACAGGGGGGCACCGGG.

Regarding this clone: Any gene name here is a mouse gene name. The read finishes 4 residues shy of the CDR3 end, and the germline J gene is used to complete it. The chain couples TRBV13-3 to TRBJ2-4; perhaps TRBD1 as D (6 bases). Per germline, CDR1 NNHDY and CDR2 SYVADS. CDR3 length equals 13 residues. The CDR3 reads CASSASGENTLYF. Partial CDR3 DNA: TGTGCCAGCAGTGCCTCAGGGGAAAAC. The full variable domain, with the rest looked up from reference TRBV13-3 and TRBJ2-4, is EAAVTQSPRSKVAVTGGKVTLSCHQTNNHDYMYWYRQDTGHGLRLIHYSYVADSTEKGDIPDGYKASRPSQENFSLILELASLSQTAVYFCASSASGENTLYFGAGTRLSVL.

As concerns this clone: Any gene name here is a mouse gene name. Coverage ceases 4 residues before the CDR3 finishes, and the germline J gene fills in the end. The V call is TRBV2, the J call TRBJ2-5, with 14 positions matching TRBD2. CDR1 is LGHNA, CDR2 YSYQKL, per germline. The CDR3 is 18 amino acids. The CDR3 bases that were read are TGTGCCAGCAGCCAAGATGAGGGACTGGGGGGGCGGAGAGAC. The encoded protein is CASSQDEGLGGRRD. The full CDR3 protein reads CASSQDEGLGGRRDTQYF.

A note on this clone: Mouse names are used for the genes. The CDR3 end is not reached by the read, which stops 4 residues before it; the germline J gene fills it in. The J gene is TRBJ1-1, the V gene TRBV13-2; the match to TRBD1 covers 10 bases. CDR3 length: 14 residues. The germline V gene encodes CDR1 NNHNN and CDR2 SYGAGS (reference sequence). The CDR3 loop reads CASGEWTGGEEVFF. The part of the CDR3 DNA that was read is TGTGCCAGCGGTGAGTGGACAGGGGGGGAA.

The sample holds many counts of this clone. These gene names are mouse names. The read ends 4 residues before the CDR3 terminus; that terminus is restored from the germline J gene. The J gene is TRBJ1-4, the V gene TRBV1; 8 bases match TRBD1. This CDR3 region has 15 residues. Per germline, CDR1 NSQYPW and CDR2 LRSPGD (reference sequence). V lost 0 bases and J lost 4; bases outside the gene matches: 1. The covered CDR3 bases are TGCACCTGCAGTGCAGAGGGACAGGACAACGAA. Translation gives CTCSAEGQDNE. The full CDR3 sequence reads CTCSAEGQDNERLFF.

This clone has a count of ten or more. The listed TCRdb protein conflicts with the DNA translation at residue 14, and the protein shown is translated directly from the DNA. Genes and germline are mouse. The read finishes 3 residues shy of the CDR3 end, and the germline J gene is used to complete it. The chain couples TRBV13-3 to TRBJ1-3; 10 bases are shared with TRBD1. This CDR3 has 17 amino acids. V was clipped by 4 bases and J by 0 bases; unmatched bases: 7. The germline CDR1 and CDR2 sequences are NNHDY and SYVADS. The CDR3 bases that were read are TGTGCCAGCAGTTCCGGGACAGGGGCCCTTTCTGGAAATACG. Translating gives CASSSGTGALSGNT. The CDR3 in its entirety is CASSSGTGALSGNTLYF.